This T cell receptor (beta chain) derives from a study of cytomegalovirus exposure and HLA in healthy donors. This clone was seen more than once but under ten times. Antigen: not known. The PCR employed 60 Vbeta primers together with 13 Jbeta primers. TCRdb's table, derived via immunoSEQ multiplex PCR, lists solely in-frame clones and lacks some. The sample contains around 110,000 clones, approximately 80% of which appear only once. Study results and caveats: Trimming of TCR beta V- and J-genes showed a link, identified in a later analysis, to a missense DCLRE1C variant.

Donors had nominal health at sampling but likely had unrecorded immune exposures. V lost 5 bases and J lost 7; bases outside the gene matches: 4. The length of the CDR3 is 14 residues. CDR1 and CDR2 from the germline V gene are LNHDA and SQIVND (reference sequence). Sequencing input: PBMCs. The receptor was isolated from a woman in her 30s in good health and CMV-seronegative. The chain employs TRBV19 and TRBJ2-1; 11 bases are a match to TRBD2. The CDR3 loop is CASSVIAGGNEQFF. CDR3 DNA: TGTGCCAGTAGTGTGATAGCGGGAGGGAATGAGCAGTTCTTC.